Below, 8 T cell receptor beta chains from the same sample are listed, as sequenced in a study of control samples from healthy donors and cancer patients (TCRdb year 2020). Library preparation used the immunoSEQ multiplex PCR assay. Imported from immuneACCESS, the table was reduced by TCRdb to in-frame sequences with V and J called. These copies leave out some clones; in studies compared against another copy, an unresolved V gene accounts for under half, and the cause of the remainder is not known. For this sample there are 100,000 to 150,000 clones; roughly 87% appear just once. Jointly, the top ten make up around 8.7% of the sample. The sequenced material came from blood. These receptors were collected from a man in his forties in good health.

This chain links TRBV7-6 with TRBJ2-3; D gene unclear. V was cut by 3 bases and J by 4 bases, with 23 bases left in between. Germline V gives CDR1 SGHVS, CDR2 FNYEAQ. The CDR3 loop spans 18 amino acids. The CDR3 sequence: CASSFRPGELVVADTQYF. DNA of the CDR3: TGTGCCAGCAGCTTTCGCCCCGGCGAGCTAGTCGTCGCAGATACGCAGTATTTT.

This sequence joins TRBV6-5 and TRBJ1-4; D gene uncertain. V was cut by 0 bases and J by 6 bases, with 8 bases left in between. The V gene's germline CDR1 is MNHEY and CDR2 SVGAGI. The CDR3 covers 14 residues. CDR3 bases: TGTGCCAGCAGTTACTCGGGAGGTCATGAAAAACTGTTTTTT. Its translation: CASSYSGGHEKLFF.

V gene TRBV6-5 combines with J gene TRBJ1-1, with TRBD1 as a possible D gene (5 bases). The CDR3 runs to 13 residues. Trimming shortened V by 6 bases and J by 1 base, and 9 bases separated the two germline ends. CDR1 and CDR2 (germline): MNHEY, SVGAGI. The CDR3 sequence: CASRLDRNTEAFF. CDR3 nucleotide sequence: TGTGCCAGCAGATTAGACAGGAACACTGAAGCTTTCTTT.

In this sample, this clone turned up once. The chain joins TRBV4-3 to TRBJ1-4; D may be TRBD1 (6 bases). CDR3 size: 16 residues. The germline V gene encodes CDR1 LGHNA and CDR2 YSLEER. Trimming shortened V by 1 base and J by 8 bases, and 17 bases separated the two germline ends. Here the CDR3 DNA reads TGCGCCAGCAGCCAAGGGGACACCAGCACCAACGAAAAACTGTTTTTT. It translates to CASSQGDTSTNEKLFF.

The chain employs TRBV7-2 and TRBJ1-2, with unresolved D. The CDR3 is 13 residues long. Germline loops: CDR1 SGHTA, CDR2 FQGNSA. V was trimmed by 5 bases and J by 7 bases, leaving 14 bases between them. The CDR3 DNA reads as TGTGCCAGCAGCATAGGACTCACCCTTGGCTACACCTTC. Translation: CASSIGLTLGYTF.

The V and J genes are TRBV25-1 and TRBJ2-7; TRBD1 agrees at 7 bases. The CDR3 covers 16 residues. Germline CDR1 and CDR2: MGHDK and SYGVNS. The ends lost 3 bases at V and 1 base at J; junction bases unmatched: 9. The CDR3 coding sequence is TGTGCCAGCAGTGAGGAAGGACAGGATAGGTCCTACGAGCAGTACTTC. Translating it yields CASSEEGQDRSYEQYF.

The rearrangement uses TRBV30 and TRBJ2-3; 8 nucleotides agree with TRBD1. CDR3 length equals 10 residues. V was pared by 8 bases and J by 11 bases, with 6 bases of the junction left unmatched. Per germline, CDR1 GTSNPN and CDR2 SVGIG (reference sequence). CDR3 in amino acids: CAGHGTGQYF. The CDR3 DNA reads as TGTGCCGGACACGGGACAGGGCAGTATTTT.

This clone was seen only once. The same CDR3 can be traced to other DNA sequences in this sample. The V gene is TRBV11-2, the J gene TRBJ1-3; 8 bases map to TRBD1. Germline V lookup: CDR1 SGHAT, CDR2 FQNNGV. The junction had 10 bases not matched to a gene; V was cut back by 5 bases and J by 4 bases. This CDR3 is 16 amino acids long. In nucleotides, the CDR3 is TGTGCCAGCAGCCCACTAGACAGGGGTCGCGGAAACACCATATATTTT. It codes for CASSPLDRGRGNTIYF. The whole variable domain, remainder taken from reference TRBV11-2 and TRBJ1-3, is EAGVAQSPRYKIIEKRQSVAFWCNPISGHATLYWYQQILGQGPKLLIQFQNNGVVDDSQLPKDRFSAERLKGVDSTLKIQPAKLEDSAVYLCASSPLDRGRGNTIYFGEGSWLTVV.